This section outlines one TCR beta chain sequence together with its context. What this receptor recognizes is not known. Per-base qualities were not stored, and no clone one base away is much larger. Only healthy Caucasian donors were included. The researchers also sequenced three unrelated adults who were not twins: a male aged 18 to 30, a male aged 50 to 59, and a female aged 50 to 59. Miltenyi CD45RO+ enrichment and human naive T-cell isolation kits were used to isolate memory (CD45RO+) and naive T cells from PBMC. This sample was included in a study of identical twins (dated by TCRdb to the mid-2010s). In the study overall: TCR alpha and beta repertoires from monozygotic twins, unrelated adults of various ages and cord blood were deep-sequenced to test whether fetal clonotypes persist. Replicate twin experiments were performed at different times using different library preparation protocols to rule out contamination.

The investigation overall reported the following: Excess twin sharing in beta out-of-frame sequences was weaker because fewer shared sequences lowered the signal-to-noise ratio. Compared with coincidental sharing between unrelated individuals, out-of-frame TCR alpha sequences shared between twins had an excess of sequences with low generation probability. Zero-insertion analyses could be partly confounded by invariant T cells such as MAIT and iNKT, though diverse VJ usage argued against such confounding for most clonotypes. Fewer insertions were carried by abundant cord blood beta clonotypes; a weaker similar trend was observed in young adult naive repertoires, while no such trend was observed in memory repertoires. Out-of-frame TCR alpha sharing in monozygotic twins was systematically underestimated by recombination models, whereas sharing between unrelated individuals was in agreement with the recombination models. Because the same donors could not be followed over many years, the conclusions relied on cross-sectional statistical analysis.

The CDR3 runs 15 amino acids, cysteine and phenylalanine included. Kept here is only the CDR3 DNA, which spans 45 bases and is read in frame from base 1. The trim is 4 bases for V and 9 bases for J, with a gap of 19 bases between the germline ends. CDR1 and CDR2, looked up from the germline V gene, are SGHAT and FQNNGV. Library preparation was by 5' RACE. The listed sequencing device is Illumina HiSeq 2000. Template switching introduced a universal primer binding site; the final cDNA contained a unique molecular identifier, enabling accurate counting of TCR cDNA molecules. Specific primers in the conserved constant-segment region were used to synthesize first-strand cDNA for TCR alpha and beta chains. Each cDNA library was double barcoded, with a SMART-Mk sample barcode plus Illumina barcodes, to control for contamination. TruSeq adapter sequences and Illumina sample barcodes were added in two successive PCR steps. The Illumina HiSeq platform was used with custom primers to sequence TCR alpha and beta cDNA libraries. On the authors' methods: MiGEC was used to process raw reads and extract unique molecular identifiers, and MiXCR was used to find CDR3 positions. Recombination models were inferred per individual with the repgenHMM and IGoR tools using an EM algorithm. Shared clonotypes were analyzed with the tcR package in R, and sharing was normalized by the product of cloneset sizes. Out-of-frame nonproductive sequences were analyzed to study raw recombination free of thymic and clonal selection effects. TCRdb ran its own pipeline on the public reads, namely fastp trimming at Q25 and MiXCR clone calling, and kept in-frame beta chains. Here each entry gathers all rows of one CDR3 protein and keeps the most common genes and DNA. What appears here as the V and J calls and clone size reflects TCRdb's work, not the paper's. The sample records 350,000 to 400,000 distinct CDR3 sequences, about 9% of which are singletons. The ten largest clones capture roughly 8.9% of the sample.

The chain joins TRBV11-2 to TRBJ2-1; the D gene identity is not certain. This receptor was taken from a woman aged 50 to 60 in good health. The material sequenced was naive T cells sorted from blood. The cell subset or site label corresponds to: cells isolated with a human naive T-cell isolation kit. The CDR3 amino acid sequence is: CASSSLDGLAAEQFF. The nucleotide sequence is TGTGCCAGCAGCTCACTCGATGGGTTAGCCGCTGAGCAGTTCTTC.